In its sample, the clone carrying this TCR beta chain was seen a few times. Germline loops: CDR1 LNHDA, CDR2 SQIVND (reference sequence). The junction had 7 bases not matched to a gene; V was cut back by 1 base and J by 10 bases. The CDR3 runs to 15 residues. Donors of Cohort 3 who recovered were those that had two negative PCRs, clearance, or symptom resolution. In the authors' methods: For nucleated cells, counts were estimated from reference gene primer amplification. Sequencing was performed with immunoSEQ multiplex PCR; in TCRdb, only in-frame clones are kept and a portion is missing. V, J and clone size are taken as reported in that table, and D and trimming were inferred from the DNA itself. The data hold some 530,000 clones, with 75% to 90% observed a single time. The data were obtained in a study of blood T cell repertoires in COVID-19.

The clonotype comes from a woman aged 60-75 years who had recovered from COVID-19. The chain is built from TRBV19 and TRBJ1-6, with 7 bases aligning to TRBD1. Sequencing was carried out using PBMCs or T cells enriched from blood (not recorded which). The CDR3 sequence is CASSIGDRLQSPLHF. CDR3 coding DNA: TGTGCCAGTAGTATAGGGGACAGACTACAATCACCCCTCCACTTT.